This T cell receptor beta chain was captured in a study of beta chain features in type 1 diabetes. Study-wide context: Examination covered under 110 million sorted cells spanning all samples.

This CDR3 is 11 amino acids long. With 5 bases clipped from V and 11 bases from J, the junction kept 4 bases outside the gene matches. Germline CDR1 is SGHTA and CDR2 is FQGNSA. This clone came up a few times. The antigen is not known. Study results and caveats: Within the patient group, naive, central memory and Treg TCRB repertoires appeared more similar to each other than within healthy donors. Type 1 diabetes patients had moderately but significantly shorter TCRB CDR3s in all four CD4+ subsets.

Investigators reverse transcribed all isolated RNA, so they sequenced expressed TCRB transcripts. Libraries were prepared by immunoSEQ multiplex PCR; TCRdb keeps only in-frame clonotypes and omits some of them. Here the sample spans some 240,000 clones, under 20% being singletons. By way of CD45RO/CCR7/CD25/CD127/CD95/CD27, the CD4+ regulatory, stem cell-like memory, central memory and naive cells were sorted. Purity above 95% was achieved in all sorted populations. This sequence was found in a man aged 25-40 years with type 1 diabetes. The chain employs TRBV7-2 and TRBJ2-3, with 7 bases lining up with TRBD2. Sequencing input: naive CD4+ T cells from blood. As DNA, the CDR3 is TGTGCCAGCAGCCGAAGCGGGGAGCAGTATTTT. Translation gives CASSRSGEQYF.